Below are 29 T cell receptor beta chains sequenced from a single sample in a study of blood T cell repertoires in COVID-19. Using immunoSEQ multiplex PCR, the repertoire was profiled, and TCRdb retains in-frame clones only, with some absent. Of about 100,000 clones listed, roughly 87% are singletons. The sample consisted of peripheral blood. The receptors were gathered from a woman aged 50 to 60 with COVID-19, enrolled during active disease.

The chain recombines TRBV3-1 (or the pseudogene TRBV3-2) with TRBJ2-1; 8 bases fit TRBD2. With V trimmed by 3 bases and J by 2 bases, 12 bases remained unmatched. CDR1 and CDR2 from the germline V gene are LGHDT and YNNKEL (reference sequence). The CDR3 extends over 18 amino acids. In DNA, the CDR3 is TGTGCCAGCAGCCAGATGCTCACTAGCGGCCAGCCCTACAATGAGCAGTTCTTC. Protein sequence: CASSQMLTSGQPYNEQFF.

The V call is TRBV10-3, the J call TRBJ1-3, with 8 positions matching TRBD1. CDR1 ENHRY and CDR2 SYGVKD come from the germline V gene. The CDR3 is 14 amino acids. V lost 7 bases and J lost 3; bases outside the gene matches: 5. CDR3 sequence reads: CAITDRVGGNTIYF. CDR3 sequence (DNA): TGTGCCATCACGGACAGGGTGGGTGGAAACACCATATATTTT.

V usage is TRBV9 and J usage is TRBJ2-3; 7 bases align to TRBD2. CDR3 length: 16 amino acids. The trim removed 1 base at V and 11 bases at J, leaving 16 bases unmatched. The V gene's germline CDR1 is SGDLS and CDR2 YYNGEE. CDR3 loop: CASSVLILAAPKMQYF. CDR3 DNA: TGTGCCAGCAGCGTACTCATCCTAGCGGCCCCAAAAATGCAGTATTTT. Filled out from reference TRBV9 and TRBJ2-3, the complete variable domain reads DSGVTQTPKHLITATGQRVTLRCSPRSGDLSVYWYQQSLDQGLQFLIQYYNGEERAKGNILERFSAQQFPDLHSELNLSSLELGDSALYFCASSVLILAAPKMQYFGPGTRLTVL.

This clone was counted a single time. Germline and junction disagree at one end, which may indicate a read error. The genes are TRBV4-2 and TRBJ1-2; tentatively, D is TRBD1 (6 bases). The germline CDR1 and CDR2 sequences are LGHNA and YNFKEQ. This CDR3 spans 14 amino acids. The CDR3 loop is CASSQVTEGQPGAF. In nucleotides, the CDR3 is TGTGCCAGCAGCCAAGTGACAGAGGGACAACCCGGGGCCTTC.

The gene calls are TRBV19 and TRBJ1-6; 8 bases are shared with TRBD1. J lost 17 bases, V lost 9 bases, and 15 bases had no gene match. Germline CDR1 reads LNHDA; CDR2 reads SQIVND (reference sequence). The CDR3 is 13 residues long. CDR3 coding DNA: TGTGCCAGCTGCCCAGGGGACAGGTCCCGGATCCACTTT. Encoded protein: CASCPGDRSRIHF. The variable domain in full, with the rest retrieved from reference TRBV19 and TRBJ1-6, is DGGITQSPKYLFRKEGQNVTLSCEQNLNHDAMYWYRQDPGQGLRLIYYSQIVNDFQKGDIAEGYSVSREKKESFPLTVTSAQKNPTAFYLCASCPGDRSRIHFGNGTRLTVT.

CDR3 DNA: TGCGCCAGCAGTGATAAAGCAGGGGGAACAGGGGAAGCCCACAATGAGCAGTTCTTC. It is translated as CASSDKAGGTGEAHNEQFF. The rearrangement uses TRBV10-1 and TRBJ2-1; 7 bases align to TRBD1. The V and J ends lost 3 bases and 5 bases, in that order; junction bases with no gene match: 19. The CDR3 runs 19 residues. The germline gives CDR1 WNHNN, CDR2 SYGVQD (reference sequence).

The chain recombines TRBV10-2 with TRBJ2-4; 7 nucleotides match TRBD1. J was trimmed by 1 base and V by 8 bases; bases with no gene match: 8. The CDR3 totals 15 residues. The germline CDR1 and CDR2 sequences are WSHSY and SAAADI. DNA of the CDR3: TGCGCCAGCGAAGACAGGGCTAGGGCCAAAAACATTCAGTACTTC. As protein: CASEDRARAKNIQYF.

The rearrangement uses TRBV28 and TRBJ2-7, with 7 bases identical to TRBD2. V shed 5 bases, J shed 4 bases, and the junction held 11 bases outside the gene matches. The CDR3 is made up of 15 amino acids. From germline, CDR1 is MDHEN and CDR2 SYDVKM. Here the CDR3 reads CASSGGERTTYEQYF. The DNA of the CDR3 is TGTGCCAGCAGTGGGGGGGAACGGACCACATACGAGCAGTACTTC.

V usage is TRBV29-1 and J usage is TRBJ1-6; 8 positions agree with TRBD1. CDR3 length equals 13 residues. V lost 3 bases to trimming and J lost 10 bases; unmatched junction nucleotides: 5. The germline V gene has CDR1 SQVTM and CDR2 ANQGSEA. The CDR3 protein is CSVETGAGSPLHF. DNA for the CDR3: TGCAGCGTTGAGACAGGGGCGGGGTCACCCCTCCACTTT.

The CDR3 DNA follows: TGTGCCAGCAGTCCTTGGGGCGTTAACACCGGGGAGCTGTTTTTT. This translates into CASSPWGVNTGELFF. The genes are TRBV3-1 (or the pseudogene TRBV3-2) and TRBJ2-2; D possibly corresponds to TRBD1 (5 bases). Germline lookup yields CDR1 LGHDT and CDR2 YNNKEL (reference sequence). The CDR3 sequence is 15 residues long. The germline V and J ends were trimmed by 6 bases and 2 bases, with 13 bases remaining between them.

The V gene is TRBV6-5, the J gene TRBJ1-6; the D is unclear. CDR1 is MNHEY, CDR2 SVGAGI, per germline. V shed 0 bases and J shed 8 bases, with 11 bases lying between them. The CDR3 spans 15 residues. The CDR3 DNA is TGTGCCAGCAGTTACTCGCCAGGAATTGATTCACCCCTCCACTTT. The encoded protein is CASSYSPGIDSPLHF.

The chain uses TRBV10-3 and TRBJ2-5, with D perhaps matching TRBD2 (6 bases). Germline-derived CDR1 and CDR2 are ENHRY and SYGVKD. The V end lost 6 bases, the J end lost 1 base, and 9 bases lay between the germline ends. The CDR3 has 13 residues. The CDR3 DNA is TGTGCCATCAGGCCGGGACTCCAAGAGACCCAGTACTTC. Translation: CAIRPGLQETQYF.

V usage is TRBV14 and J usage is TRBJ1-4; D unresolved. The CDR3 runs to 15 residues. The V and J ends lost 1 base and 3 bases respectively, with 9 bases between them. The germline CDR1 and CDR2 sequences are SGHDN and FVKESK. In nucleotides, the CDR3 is TGTGCCAGCAGCCAAGTTAGAGGGCCTAATGAAAAACTGTTTTTT. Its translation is CASSQVRGPNEKLFF.

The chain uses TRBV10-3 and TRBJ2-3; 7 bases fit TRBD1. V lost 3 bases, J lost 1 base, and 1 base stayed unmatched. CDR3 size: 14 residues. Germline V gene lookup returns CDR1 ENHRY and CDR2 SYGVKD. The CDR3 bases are TGTGCCATCAGTGAAGGGACAGGCACAGATACGCAGTATTTT. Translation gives CAISEGTGTDTQYF.

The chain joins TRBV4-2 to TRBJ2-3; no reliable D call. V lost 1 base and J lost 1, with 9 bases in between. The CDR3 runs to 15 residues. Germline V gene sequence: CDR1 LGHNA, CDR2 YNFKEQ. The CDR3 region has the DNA TGTGCCAGCAGCCAAGGGCTAGTTGGCACAGATACGCAGTATTTT. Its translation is CASSQGLVGTDTQYF.

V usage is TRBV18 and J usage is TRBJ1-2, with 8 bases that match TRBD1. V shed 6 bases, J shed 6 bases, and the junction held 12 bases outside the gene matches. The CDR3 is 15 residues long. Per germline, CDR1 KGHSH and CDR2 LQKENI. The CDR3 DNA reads TGTGCCAGCTCGTTTAACCCAGGGGGCCCGGATGGCTACACCTTC. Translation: CASSFNPGGPDGYTF. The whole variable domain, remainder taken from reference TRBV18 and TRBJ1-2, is NAGVMQNPRHLVRRRGQEARLRCSPMKGHSHVYWYRQLPEEGLKFMVYLQKENIIDESGMPKERFSAEFPKEGPSILRIQQVVRGDSAAYFCASSFNPGGPDGYTFGSGTRLTVV.

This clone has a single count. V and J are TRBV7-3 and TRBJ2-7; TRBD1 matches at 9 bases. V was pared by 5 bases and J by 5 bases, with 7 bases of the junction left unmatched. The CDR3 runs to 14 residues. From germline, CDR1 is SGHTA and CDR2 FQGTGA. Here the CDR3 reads CASSAGTGNNEQYF. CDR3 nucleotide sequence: TGTGCCAGCAGCGCCGGGACAGGGAATAACGAGCAGTACTTC.

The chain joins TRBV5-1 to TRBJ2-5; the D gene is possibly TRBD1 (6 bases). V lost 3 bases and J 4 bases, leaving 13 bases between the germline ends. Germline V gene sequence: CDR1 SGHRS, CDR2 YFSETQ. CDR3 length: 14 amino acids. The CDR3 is CASSSTGFGETQYF. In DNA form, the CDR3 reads TGCGCCAGCAGCTCCACAGGGTTTGGAGAGACCCAGTACTTC.

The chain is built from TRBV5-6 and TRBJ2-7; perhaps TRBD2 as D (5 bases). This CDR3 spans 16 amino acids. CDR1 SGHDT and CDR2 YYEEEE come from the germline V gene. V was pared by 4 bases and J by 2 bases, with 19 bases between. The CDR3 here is CASSRGGPPGTYEQYF. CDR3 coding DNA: TGTGCCAGCAGCCGAGGCGGGCCCCCGGGGACCTACGAGCAGTACTTC.

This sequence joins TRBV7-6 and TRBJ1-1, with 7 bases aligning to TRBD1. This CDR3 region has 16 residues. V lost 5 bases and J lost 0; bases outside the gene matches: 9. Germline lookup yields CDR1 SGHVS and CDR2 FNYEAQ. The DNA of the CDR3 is TGTGCCAGCAGCGAATCCGGGACAGCCATGAACACTGAAGCTTTCTTT. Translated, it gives CASSESGTAMNTEAFF.

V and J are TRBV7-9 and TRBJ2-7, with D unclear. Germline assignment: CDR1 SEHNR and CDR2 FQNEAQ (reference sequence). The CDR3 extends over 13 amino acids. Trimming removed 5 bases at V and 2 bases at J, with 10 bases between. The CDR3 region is CASSPPGAYEQYF. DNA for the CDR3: TGTGCCAGCAGCCCCCCCGGAGCCTACGAGCAGTACTTC.

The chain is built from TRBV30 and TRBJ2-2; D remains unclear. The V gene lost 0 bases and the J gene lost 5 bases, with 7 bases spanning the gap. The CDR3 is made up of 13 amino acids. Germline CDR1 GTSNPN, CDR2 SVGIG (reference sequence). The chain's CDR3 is CAWSVLRTGELFF. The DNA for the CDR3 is TGTGCCTGGAGTGTACTACGGACCGGGGAGCTGTTTTTT.

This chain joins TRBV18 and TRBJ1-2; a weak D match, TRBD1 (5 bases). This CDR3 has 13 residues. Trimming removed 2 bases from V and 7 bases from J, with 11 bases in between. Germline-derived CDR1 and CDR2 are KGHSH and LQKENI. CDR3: CASSPGGGVGYTF. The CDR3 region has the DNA TGTGCCAGCTCACCAGGGGGAGGCGTTGGCTACACCTTC. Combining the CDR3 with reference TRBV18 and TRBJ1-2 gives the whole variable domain NAGVMQNPRHLVRRRGQEARLRCSPMKGHSHVYWYRQLPEEGLKFMVYLQKENIIDESGMPKERFSAEFPKEGPSILRIQQVVRGDSAAYFCASSPGGGVGYTFGSGTRLTVV.

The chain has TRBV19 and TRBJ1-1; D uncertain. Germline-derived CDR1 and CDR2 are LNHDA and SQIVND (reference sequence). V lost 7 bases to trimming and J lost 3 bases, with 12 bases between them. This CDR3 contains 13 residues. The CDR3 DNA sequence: TGTGCCAGTACCCCAGAGAGGTACACTGAAGCTTTCTTT. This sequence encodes CASTPERYTEAFF.

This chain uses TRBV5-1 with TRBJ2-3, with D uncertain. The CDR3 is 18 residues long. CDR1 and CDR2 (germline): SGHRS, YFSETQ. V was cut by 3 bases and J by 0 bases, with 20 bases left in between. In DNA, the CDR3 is TGCGCCAGCAGCTCCCAATTAGGCGGTCAGACTAGCACAGATACGCAGTATTTT. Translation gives CASSSQLGGQTSTDTQYF. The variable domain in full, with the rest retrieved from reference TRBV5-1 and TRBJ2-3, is KAGVTQTPRYLIKTRGQQVTLSCSPISGHRSVSWYQQTPGQGLQFLFEYFSETQRNKGNFPGRFSGRQFSNSRSEMNVSTLELGDSALYLCASSSQLGGQTSTDTQYFGPGTRLTVL.

CDR3 DNA sequence: TGTGCCAGTCAAACAGGGGCTTTAATGGGTGGCTACACCTTC. It yields the protein CASQTGALMGGYTF. The rearrangement uses TRBV28 and TRBJ1-2, with 7 bases matching TRBD1. V shed 9 bases, J shed 7 bases, and the junction held 14 bases outside the gene matches. Germline loops: CDR1 MDHEN, CDR2 SYDVKM. This CDR3 is 14 amino acids long.

The CDR3 loop is CASSFTGALDEQYF. DNA of the CDR3: TGTGCCAGCAGCTTTACAGGGGCGCTCGACGAGCAGTACTTC. The rearrangement joins TRBV5-5 to TRBJ2-7, with TRBD1 identical over 7 bases. The germline V gene has CDR1 SGHKS and CDR2 YYEKEE (reference sequence). Trimming removed 2 bases from V and 5 bases from J; junction bases left unmatched: 7. The CDR3 has 14 residues.

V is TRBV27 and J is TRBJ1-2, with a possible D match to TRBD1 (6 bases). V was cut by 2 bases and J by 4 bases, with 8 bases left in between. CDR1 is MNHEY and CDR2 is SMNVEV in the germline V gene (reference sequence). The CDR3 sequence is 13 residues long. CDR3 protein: CASSLGGAYGYTF. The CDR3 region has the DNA TGTGCCAGCAGTTTAGGGGGGGCCTATGGCTACACCTTC.

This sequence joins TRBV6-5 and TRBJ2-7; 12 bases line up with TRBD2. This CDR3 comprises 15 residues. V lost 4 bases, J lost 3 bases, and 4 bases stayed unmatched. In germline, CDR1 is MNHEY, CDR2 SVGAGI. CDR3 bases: TGTGCCAGCAGTTCTGGACTAGCGGGAAACTACGAGCAGTACTTC. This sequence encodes CASSSGLAGNYEQYF.